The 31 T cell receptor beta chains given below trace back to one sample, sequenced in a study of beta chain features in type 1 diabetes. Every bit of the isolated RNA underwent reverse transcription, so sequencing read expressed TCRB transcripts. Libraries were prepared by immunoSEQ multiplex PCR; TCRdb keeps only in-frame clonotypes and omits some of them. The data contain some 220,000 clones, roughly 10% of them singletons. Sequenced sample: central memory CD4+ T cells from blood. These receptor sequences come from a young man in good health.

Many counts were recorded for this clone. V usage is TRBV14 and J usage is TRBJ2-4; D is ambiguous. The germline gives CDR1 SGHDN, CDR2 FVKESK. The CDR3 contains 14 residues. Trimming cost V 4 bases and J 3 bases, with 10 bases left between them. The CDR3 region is CASSPGPGKNIQYF. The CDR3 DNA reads TGTGCCAGCAGCCCCGGCCCTGGCAAAAACATTCAGTACTTC.

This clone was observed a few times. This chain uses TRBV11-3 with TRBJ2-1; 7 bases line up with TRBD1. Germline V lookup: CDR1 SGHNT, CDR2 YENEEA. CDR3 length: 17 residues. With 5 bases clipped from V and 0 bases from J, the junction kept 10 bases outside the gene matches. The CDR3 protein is CASSLGDRVNSYNEQFF. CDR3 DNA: TGTGCCAGCAGCCTAGGGGACAGAGTCAACTCCTACAATGAGCAGTTCTTC.

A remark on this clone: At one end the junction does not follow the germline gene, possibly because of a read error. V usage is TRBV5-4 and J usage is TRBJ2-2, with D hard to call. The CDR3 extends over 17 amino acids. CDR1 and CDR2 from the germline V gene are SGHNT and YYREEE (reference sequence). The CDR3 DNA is TGCGCCAGCAGCCTGACCTTGCAGGTAGCGAACACCGGGGAGCTGTTTTTT. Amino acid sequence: CASSLTLQVANTGELFF.

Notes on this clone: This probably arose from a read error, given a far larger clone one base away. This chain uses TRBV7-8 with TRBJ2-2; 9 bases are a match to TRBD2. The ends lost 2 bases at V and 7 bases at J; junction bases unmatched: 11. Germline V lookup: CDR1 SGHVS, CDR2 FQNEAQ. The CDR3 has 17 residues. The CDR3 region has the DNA TGTGCCAGCAGCTTAAGCGGGCGGGAGGGCCCTGGCGGGGAGCTGTTTTTT. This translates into CASSLSGREGPGGELFF.

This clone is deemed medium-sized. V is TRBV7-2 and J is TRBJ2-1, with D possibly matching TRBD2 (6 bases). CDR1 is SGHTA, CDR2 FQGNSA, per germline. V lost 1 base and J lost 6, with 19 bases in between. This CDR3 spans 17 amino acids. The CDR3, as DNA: TGTGCCAGCAGCTTAGGCCCAGGAGGGAGTGGGTCCAATGAGCAGTTCTTC. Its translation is CASSLGPGGSGSNEQFF.

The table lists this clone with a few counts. CDR3 DNA sequence: TGTGCCAGCAGCGGGGGGACAGGGTCGAGCACTGAAGCTTTCTTT. This encodes CASSGGTGSSTEAFF. The chain joins TRBV5-6 to TRBJ1-1; TRBD1 agrees at 9 bases. The V segment lost 4 bases and the J segment 4 bases; nucleotides outside the gene matches: 8. The germline V gene has CDR1 SGHDT and CDR2 YYEEEE. The CDR3 consists of 15 residues.

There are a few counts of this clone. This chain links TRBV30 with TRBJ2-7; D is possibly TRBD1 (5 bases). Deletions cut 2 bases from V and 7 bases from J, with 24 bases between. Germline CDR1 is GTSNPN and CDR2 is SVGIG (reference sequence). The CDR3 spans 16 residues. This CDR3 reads CAWSPTRQHYSQEQYF. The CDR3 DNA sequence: TGTGCCTGGAGTCCGACCCGACAGCACTACTCGCAGGAGCAGTACTTC.

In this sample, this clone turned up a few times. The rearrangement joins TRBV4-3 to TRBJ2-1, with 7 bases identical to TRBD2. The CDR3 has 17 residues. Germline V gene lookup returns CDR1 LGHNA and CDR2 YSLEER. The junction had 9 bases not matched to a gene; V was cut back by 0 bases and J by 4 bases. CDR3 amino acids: CASSQDLGGGGYNEQFF. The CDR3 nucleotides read TGCGCCAGCAGCCAAGATCTCGGCGGGGGAGGATACAATGAGCAGTTCTTC.

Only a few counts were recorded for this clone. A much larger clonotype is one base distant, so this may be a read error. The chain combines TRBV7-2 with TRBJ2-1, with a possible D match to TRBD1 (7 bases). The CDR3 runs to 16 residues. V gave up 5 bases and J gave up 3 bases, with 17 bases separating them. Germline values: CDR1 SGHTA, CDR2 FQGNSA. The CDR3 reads CASSTRSGGRYNEQFF. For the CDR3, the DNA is TGTGCCAGCAGCACGCGGTCAGGGGGGCGCTACAATGAGCAGTTCTTC. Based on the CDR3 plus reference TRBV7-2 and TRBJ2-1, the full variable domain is GAGVSQSPSNKVTEKGKDVELRCDPISGHTALYWYRQSLGQGLEFLIYFQGNSAPDKSGLPSDRFSAERTGGSVSTLTIQRTQQEDSAVYLCASSTRSGGRYNEQFFGPGTRLTVL.

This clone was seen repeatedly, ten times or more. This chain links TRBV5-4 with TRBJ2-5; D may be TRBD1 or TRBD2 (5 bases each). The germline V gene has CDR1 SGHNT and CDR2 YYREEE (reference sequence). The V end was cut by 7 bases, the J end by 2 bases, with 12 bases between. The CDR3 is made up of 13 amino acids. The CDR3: CASHRDAQETQYF. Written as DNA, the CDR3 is TGTGCCAGCCACCGGGACGCACAAGAGACCCAGTACTTC.

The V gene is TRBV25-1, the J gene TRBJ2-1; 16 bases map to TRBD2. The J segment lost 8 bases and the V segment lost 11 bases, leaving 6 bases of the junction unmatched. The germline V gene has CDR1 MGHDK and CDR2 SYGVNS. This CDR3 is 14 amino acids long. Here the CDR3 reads CASGLAGGPYEQFF. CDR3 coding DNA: TGTGCCTCGGGACTAGCGGGAGGGCCCTATGAGCAGTTCTTC.

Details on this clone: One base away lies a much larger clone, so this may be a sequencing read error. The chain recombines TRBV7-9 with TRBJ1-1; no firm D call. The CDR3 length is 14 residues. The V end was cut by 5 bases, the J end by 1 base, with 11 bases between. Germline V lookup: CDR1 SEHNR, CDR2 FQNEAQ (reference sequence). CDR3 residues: CASSPRGGNTEAFF. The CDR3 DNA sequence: TGTGCCAGCAGCCCCCGGGGAGGGAACACTGAAGCTTTCTTT.

The DNA for the CDR3 is TGCGCCAGCAGCTTGGTGGCGGGAGGCATCTACAATGAGCAGTTCTTC. This codes for CASSLVAGGIYNEQFF. The chain couples TRBV5-1 to TRBJ2-1; 8 nucleotides line up with TRBD2. Germline V gene lookup returns CDR1 SGHRS and CDR2 YFSETQ. With 0 bases clipped from V and 3 bases from J, the junction kept 5 bases outside the gene matches. CDR3 length: 16 amino acids.

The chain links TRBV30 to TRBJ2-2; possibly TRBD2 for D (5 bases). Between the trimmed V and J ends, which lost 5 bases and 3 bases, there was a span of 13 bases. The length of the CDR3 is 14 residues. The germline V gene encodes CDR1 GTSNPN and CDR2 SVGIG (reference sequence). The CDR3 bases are TGTGCCTGGCAGGACTGGCGGGACACCGGGGAGCTGTTTTTT. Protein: CAWQDWRDTGELFF. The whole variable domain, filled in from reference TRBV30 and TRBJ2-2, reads SQTIHQWPATLVQPVGSPLSLECTVEGTSNPNLYWYRQAAGRGLQLLFYSVGIGQISSEVPQNLSASRPQDRQFILSSKKLLLSDSGFYLCAWQDWRDTGELFFGEGSRLTVL.

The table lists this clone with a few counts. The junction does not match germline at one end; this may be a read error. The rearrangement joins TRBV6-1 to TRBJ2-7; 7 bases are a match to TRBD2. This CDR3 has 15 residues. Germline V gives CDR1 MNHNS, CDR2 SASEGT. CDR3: CAISGVAGVSYEQYF. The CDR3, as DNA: TGTGCCATCAGTGGTGTGGCGGGAGTCTCCTACGAGCAGTACTTC.

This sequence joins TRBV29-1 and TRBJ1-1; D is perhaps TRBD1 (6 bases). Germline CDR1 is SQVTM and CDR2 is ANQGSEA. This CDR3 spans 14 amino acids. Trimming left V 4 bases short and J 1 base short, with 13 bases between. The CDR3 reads CSVGPQGPNTEAFF. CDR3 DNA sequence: TGCAGCGTTGGTCCCCAGGGGCCGAACACTGAAGCTTTCTTT. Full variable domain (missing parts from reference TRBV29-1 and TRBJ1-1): SAVISQKPSRDICQRGTSLTIQCQVDSQVTMMFWYRQQPGQSLTLIATANQGSEATYESGFVIDKFPISRPNLTFSTLTVSNMSPEDSSIYLCSVGPQGPNTEAFFGQGTRLTVV.

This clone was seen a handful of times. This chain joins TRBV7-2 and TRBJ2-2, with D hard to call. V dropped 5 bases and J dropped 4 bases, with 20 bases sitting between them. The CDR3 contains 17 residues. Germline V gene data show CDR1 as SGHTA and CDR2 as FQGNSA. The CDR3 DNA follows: TGTGCCAGCAGCCCAGACCGGGCTTCAATGGGCACCGGGGAGCTGTTTTTT. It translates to CASSPDRASMGTGELFF.

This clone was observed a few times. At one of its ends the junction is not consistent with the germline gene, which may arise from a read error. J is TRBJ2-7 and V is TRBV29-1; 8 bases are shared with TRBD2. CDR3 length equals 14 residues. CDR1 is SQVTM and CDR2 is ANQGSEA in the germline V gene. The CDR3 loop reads CSGEASGGGYEQYF. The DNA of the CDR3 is TGCAGCGGTGAAGCCTCGGGAGGGGGCTACGAGCAGTACTTC.

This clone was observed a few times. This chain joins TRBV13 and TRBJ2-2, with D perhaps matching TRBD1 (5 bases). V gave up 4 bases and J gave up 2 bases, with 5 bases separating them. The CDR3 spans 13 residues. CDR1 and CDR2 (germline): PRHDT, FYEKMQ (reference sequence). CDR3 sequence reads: CASSWTNTGELFF. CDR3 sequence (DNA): TGTGCCAGCAGCTGGACAAACACCGGGGAGCTGTTTTTT.

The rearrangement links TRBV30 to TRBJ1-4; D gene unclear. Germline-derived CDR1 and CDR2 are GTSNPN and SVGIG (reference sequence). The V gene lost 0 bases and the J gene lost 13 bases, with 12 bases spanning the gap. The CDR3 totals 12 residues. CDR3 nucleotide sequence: TGTGCCTGGAGTGTAGATTGGGTTAGACTGTTTTTT. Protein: CAWSVDWVRLFF.

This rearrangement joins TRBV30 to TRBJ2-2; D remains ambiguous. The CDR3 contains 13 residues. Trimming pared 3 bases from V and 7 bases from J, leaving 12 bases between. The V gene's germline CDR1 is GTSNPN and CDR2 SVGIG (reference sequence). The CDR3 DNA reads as TGTGCCTGGAGCGCCCAGGTGGGCGGGGAGCTGTTTTTT. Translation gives CAWSAQVGGELFF.

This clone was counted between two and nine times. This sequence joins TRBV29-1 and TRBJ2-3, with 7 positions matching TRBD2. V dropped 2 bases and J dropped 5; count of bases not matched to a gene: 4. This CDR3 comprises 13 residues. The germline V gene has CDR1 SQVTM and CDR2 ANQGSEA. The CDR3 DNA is TGCAGCGTTGAACCGGGGGGAGAAGATACGCAGTATTTT. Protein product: CSVEPGGEDTQYF.

The CDR3 loop reads CASSELRDQPQHF. CDR3 nucleotides: TGCGCCAGCAGTGAGCTCAGGGATCAGCCCCAGCATTTT. This chain links TRBV10-1 with TRBJ1-5, with D tentatively TRBD1 (5 bases). Between the trimmed V and J ends, which lost 2 bases and 5 bases, there was a span of 7 bases. This CDR3 has 13 amino acids. Germline V gene data show CDR1 as WNHNN and CDR2 as SYGVQD (reference sequence).

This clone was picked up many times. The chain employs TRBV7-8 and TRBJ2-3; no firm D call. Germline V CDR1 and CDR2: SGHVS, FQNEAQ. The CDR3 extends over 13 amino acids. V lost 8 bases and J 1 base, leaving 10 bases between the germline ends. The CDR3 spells CASVRDGTDTQYF. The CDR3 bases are TGTGCCAGCGTTCGAGACGGCACAGATACGCAGTATTTT.

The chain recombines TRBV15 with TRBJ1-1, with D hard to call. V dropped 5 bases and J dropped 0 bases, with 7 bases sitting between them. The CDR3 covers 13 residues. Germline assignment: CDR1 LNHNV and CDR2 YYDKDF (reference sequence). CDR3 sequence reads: CATSRELNTEAFF. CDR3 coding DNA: TGTGCCACCAGCCGGGAGCTGAACACTGAAGCTTTCTTT.

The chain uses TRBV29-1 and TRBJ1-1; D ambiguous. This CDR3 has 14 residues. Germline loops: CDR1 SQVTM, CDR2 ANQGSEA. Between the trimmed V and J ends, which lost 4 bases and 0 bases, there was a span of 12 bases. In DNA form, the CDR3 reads TGCAGCGTTGGGAGGGAGCCGTTGAACACTGAAGCTTTCTTT. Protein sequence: CSVGREPLNTEAFF.

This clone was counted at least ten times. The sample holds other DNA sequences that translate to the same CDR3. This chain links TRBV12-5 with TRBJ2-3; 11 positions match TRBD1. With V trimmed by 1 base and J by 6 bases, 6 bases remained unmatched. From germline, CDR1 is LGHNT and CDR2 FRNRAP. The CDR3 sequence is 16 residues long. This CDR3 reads CASGLGRRDRGDTQYF. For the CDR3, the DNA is TGTGCTAGTGGTTTGGGTCGCCGGGACAGGGGGGATACGCAGTATTTT.

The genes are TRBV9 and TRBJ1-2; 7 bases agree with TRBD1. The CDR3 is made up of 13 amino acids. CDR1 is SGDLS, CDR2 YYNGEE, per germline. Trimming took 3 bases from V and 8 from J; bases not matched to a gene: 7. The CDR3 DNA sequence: TGTGCCAGCAGCGAAGGGGGCGGATTAGGCTACACCTTC. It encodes CASSEGGGLGYTF.

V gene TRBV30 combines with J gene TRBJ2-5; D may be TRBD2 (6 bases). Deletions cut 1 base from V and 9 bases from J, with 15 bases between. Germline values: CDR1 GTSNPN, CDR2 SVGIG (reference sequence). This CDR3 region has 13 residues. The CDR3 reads CAWSGQVTGAQYF. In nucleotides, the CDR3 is TGTGCCTGGAGTGGGCAGGTTACGGGGGCCCAGTACTTC.

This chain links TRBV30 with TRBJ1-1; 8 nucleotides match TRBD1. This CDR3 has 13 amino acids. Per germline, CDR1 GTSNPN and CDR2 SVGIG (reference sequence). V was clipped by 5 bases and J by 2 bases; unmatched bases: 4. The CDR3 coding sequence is TGTGCCTGGCTCGGACAGGGTAACACTGAAGCTTTCTTT. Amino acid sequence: CAWLGQGNTEAFF.

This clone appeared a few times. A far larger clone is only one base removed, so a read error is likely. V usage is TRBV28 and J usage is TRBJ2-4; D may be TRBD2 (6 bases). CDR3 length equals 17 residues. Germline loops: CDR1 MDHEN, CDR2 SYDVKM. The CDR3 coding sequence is TGTGCCCGCAGTTCCTGGAGGGGCAGCAAAGCCAAAAACATTCAGTACTTC. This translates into CARSSWRGSKAKNIQYF.